Below, 7 T cell receptor beta chains from the same sample are listed, as sequenced in a study of beta chain features in type 1 diabetes. The isolated RNA, all of it, was reverse transcribed, so expressed TCRB transcripts were what got sequenced. TCRdb's table, derived via immunoSEQ multiplex PCR, lists solely in-frame clones and lacks some. Here the sample spans about 270,000 clones, 11% to 15% being singletons. Sequencing input: naive CD4+ T cells from blood. Receptors were obtained from a woman between 40 and 50 years old in good health.

V is TRBV2 and J is TRBJ1-6; 8 bases fit TRBD1. Trimming took 7 bases from V and 4 from J; bases not matched to a gene: 9. The CDR3 length is 16 residues. CDR1 is SNHLY and CDR2 is FYNNEI in the germline V gene. This CDR3 reads CASKPDRGSYNSPLHF. CDR3 DNA sequence: TGTGCCAGCAAACCCGACAGGGGCTCATATAATTCACCCCTCCACTTT. The complete variable domain, with remaining parts taken from reference TRBV2 and TRBJ1-6, reads EPEVTQTPSHQVTQMGQEVILRCVPISNHLYFYWYRQILGQKVEFLVSFYNNEISEKSEIFDDQFSVERPDGSNFTLKIRSTKLEDSAMYFCASKPDRGSYNSPLHFGNGTRLTVT.

This chain links TRBV10-2 with TRBJ2-1, with TRBD2 matching 14 bases. This CDR3 spans 14 amino acids. The V segment lost 7 bases and the J segment 13 bases; nucleotides outside the gene matches: 9. CDR1 WSHSY and CDR2 SAAADI come from the germline V gene. CDR3 DNA: TGCGCCAGCACTCCGACTAGCGGGGGGGCAGTACAGTTCTTC. This gives the protein CASTPTSGGAVQFF.

As to this clone: Germline is not matched at one junction end, which may reflect a read error. The chain uses TRBV5-1 and TRBJ2-4, with D unresolved. The CDR3 has 11 amino acids. Germline loops: CDR1 SGHRS, CDR2 YFSETQ. CDR3 bases: TGCGCCGGCAGTCGGGAAAACATTCAGTACTTC. Its protein product is CAGSRENIQYF.

This clone came up a few times. The CDR3 here is CASSQGQLHSYEQYF. In DNA form, the CDR3 reads TGTGCCAGCAGCCAGGGACAGTTACACTCCTACGAGCAGTACTTC. V gene TRBV5-4 combines with J gene TRBJ2-7; 7 bases align to TRBD1. Germline CDR1 is SGHNT and CDR2 is YYREEE (reference sequence). This CDR3 contains 15 residues. The junction had 7 bases not matched to a gene; V was cut back by 4 bases and J by 0 bases.

The gene calls are TRBV4-2 and TRBJ1-5, with 8 bases lining up with TRBD1. The germline CDR1 and CDR2 sequences are LGHNA and YNFKEQ. Trimming at V came to 1 base and at J to 7 bases, leaving 15 bases not matched to a gene. CDR3 length equals 18 residues. CDR3 nucleotide sequence: TGTGCCAGCAGCCAAGTAATAAGGTCTGGACAGGGAGGACAGCCCCAGCATTTT. Amino acid sequence: CASSQVIRSGQGGQPQHF.

The CDR3 DNA reads TGCGCCAGCAGCTTGGCGGTCGGGGGAGGCTATGGCTACACCTTC. As protein: CASSLAVGGGYGYTF. The V call is TRBV5-1, the J call TRBJ1-2, with D perhaps matching TRBD1 (5 bases). V was trimmed by 0 bases and J by 4 bases, leaving 13 bases between them. Per the germline V gene, CDR1 is SGHRS and CDR2 is YFSETQ. The CDR3 totals 15 residues.

The chain couples TRBV9 to TRBJ2-7; TRBD2 matches 7 bases. The germline gives CDR1 SGDLS, CDR2 YYNGEE. CDR3 length: 15 amino acids. The trim removed 0 bases at V and 3 bases at J, leaving 6 bases unmatched. The CDR3 spells CASSVGPAGLYEQYF. As DNA, the CDR3 is TGTGCCAGCAGCGTAGGTCCAGCGGGGCTCTACGAGCAGTACTTC.